Each of the 25 T cell receptor beta chains below was sequenced from the same sample in a study of persistence of HIV-infected CD4 T cells. Stimulation used about 9.5 ug/mL lysate from CMV-infected fibroblasts. CD4+ T cells upregulating both CD40 ligand and CD69 were sorted as responding cells. This was the immunoSEQ version 4 assay in survey mode. Here immunoSEQ multiplex PCR was the method, and the copy in TCRdb shows in-frame clones only, minus some. This sample has roughly 13,000 clones, with 71% found just once. Antigens of these TCRs are unknown. This sample comprised CD4+ T cells sorted from PBMCs after approximately 19-hour stimulation, obtained from a patient who received antiretroviral therapy. The receptor set was obtained from an adult man with HIV who was CMV-seropositive.

The chain has TRBV9 and TRBJ2-7; weak D call: TRBD1 (6 bases). The length of the CDR3 is 14 residues. Trimming took off 4 bases at V and 3 bases at J, with 14 bases between the two ends. Germline-derived CDR1 and CDR2 are SGDLS and YYNGEE. The CDR3 loop reads CASSIRTVHYEQYF. As DNA, the CDR3 is TGTGCCAGCAGCATTAGGACAGTCCACTACGAGCAGTACTTC.

This clone was seen only once. The sample contains more than one DNA sequence encoding this CDR3. This rearrangement joins TRBV2 to TRBJ2-3; D ambiguous. With 4 bases removed from V and 3 bases from J, the gap between germline ends came to 5 bases. Germline CDR1 and CDR2: SNHLY and FYNNEI. The CDR3 loop spans 12 amino acids. The CDR3 nucleotides are TGTGCCAGCAGTGTGGCGACAGATACGCAGTATTTT. Translated, it gives CASSVATDTQYF.

This rearrangement joins TRBV6-5 to TRBJ1-5; D unresolved. Trimming stripped 10 bases from V and 6 bases from J, with 19 bases between. Germline V gene data show CDR1 as MNHEY and CDR2 as SVGAGI. CDR3 length: 14 amino acids. CDR3 region: CAITGVSAGQPQHF. DNA for the CDR3: TGTGCCATCACGGGAGTCTCGGCGGGTCAGCCCCAGCATTTT.

The gene calls are TRBV28 and TRBJ2-1; 14 nucleotides agree with TRBD2. CDR1 is MDHEN and CDR2 is SYDVKM in the germline V gene. The CDR3 consists of 16 residues. After removal of 5 bases from V and 3 bases from J, the junction contained 3 bases not matched to a gene. CDR3 nucleotide sequence: TGTGCCAGCAGTGGGACTAGCGGGGGCCGCTACAATGAGCAGTTCTTC. This sequence encodes CASSGTSGGRYNEQFF.

The CDR3 coding sequence is TGCGCCAGCAGCTTGGGTTCGGGTTCCGGGGAGCTGTTTTTT. Translation: CASSLGSGSGELFF. The chain couples TRBV5-1 to TRBJ2-2; D remains unclear. The CDR3 is 14 residues long. V was pared by 0 bases and J by 6 bases, with 9 bases between. CDR1 is SGHRS and CDR2 is YFSETQ in the germline V gene.

This chain connects TRBV7-9 to TRBJ1-1, with D tentatively TRBD1 (6 bases). Germline loops: CDR1 SEHNR, CDR2 FQNEAQ (reference sequence). Trimming left V 2 bases short and J 1 base short, with 17 bases between. This CDR3 is 17 amino acids long. As DNA, the CDR3 is TGTGCCAGCAGCTTATCCTCTCAACAGGGTGAGAACACTGAAGCTTTCTTT. Translating it yields CASSLSSQQGENTEAFF.

CDR3 loop: CASSLAPRGGDTQYF. The CDR3 bases are TGTGCCAGCAGCCTGGCCCCCCGCGGTGGGGATACGCAGTATTTT. The chain couples TRBV5-4 to TRBJ2-3; D uncertain. The length of the CDR3 is 15 residues. CDR1 is SGHNT, CDR2 YYREEE, per germline (reference sequence). The ends were cut back, 4 bases at V and 6 bases at J, with 18 bases in the middle.

This sequence joins TRBV2 and TRBJ2-7; 7 bases match TRBD1. Trimming removed 5 bases from V and 0 bases from J; junction bases left unmatched: 10. The germline CDR1 and CDR2 sequences are SNHLY and FYNNEI. The CDR3 consists of 16 residues. The CDR3 loop is CASSRGTAGTSYEQYF. CDR3 nucleotides: TGTGCCAGCAGTAGAGGGACAGCCGGTACCTCCTACGAGCAGTACTTC.

This clone showed up just a few times. J is TRBJ1-5 and V is TRBV10-3; D is undetermined. The CDR3 spans 13 residues. V shed 3 bases and J shed 7 bases, with 10 bases lying between them. CDR1 and CDR2 from the germline V gene are ENHRY and SYGVKD. CDR3 residues: CAISETREQPQHF. CDR3 in DNA: TGTGCCATCAGTGAAACGAGGGAACAGCCCCAGCATTTT.

The chain is built from TRBV6-5 and TRBJ1-3; D uncertain. The V gene lost 7 bases and the J gene lost 2 bases, with 15 bases spanning the gap. The CDR3 runs 15 residues. CDR1 is MNHEY and CDR2 is SVGAGI in the germline V gene. The CDR3 DNA sequence: TGTGCCAGCACCACCCACGAGAGTCCTGGAAACACCATATATTTT. Translated, it gives CASTTHESPGNTIYF.

The count of this clone is one. The chain links TRBV5-1 to TRBJ1-2, with a tentative D call TRBD1 (6 bases). Germline V CDR1 and CDR2: SGHRS, YFSETQ. Trimming stripped 0 bases from V and 3 bases from J, with 9 bases between. The CDR3 runs 14 residues. CDR3 region: CASSLGDIDYGYTF. CDR3 sequence (DNA): TGCGCCAGCAGCTTGGGGGACATAGACTATGGCTACACCTTC.

The J gene is TRBJ2-3, the V gene TRBV19, with D possibly TRBD2 on 5 matching bases. V dropped 6 bases and J dropped 1 base, with 17 bases sitting between them. The CDR3 runs to 16 residues. Germline V CDR1 and CDR2: LNHDA, SQIVND (reference sequence). The CDR3 protein is CASSGKVRPRTDTQYF. CDR3 coding DNA: TGTGCCAGTAGCGGGAAAGTAAGGCCCCGCACAGATACGCAGTATTTT.

This clone was recorded a few times. This chain connects TRBV5-1 to TRBJ2-7; no clear D gene. Germline CDR1 SGHRS, CDR2 YFSETQ. The CDR3 has 12 amino acids. The V end lost 1 base, the J end lost 5 bases, and 7 bases lay between the germline ends. The CDR3 nucleotides are TGCGCCAGCAGCTTGCTGGGCCACGAGCAGTACTTC. Residues: CASSLLGHEQYF. Drawing the rest from reference TRBV5-1 and TRBJ2-7, the complete variable domain is KAGVTQTPRYLIKTRGQQVTLSCSPISGHRSVSWYQQTPGQGLQFLFEYFSETQRNKGNFPGRFSGRQFSNSRSEMNVSTLELGDSALYLCASSLLGHEQYFGPGTRLTVT.

The gene calls are TRBV10-3 and TRBJ1-5; a possible D gene is TRBD1 (6 bases). CDR1 and CDR2 (germline): ENHRY, SYGVKD. Between the trimmed V and J ends, which lost 6 bases and 4 bases, there was a span of 16 bases. This CDR3 spans 15 amino acids. Here the CDR3 reads CAIRGQGQPNQPQHF. The DNA for the CDR3 is TGTGCCATCAGGGGACAAGGACAGCCGAATCAGCCCCAGCATTTT.

This clone showed up just a few times. V and J are TRBV10-1 and TRBJ1-1, with D perhaps matching TRBD1 (5 bases). Germline values: CDR1 WNHNN, CDR2 SYGVQD (reference sequence). The CDR3 spans 15 residues. Trimming took off 5 bases at V and 3 bases at J, with 16 bases between the two ends. The CDR3 region has the DNA TGCGCCAGCAGTTACAACCCGGGACTGCACACTGAAGCTTTCTTT. Translation: CASSYNPGLHTEAFF.

This clone was counted a few times. The CDR3 sequence is CASSLVGYTGELFF. The DNA of the CDR3 is TGTGCCAGCAGCTTAGTGGGGTACACCGGGGAGCTGTTTTTT. V and J are TRBV11-3 and TRBJ2-2; D gene unclear. V lost 1 base and J lost 3, with 6 bases in between. CDR1 is SGHNT and CDR2 is YENEEA in the germline V gene. The CDR3 spans 14 residues.

The chain recombines TRBV6-6 with TRBJ2-1; D not certain. This CDR3 is 13 amino acids long. Germline V gene data show CDR1 as MNHNY and CDR2 as SVGAGI (reference sequence). V shed 6 bases and J shed 6 bases, with 12 bases lying between them. The DNA for the CDR3 is TGTGCCAGCAGCCCTGACTCTCTCAATGAGCAGTTCTTC. Translating gives CASSPDSLNEQFF.

The chain employs TRBV28 and TRBJ2-7, with a possible D match to TRBD2 (6 bases). Germline assignment: CDR1 MDHEN and CDR2 SYDVKM. The V and J ends lost 5 bases and 2 bases respectively, with 16 bases between them. CDR3 length: 15 amino acids. Written as DNA, the CDR3 is TGTGCCAGCAGTACCCGCTACGGGGGAACCTACGAGCAGTACTTC. Translated: CASSTRYGGTYEQYF.

The V call is TRBV15, the J call TRBJ2-7; TRBD1 matches 9 bases. CDR3 length: 16 residues. V was clipped by 3 bases and J by 2 bases; unmatched bases: 8. The germline V gene encodes CDR1 LNHNV and CDR2 YYDKDF (reference sequence). The CDR3 coding sequence is TGTGCCACCAGCAGGGCTACCGGGACAGGGACCTACGAGCAGTACTTC. Its protein is CATSRATGTGTYEQYF. Together with reference TRBV15 and TRBJ2-7, the CDR3 gives the full variable domain: DAMVIQNPRYQVTQFGKPVTLSCSQTLNHNVMYWYQQKSSQAPKLLFHYYDKDFNNEADTPDNFQSRRPNTSFCFLDIRSPGLGDTAMYLCATSRATGTGTYEQYFGPGTRLTVT.

The V call is TRBV29-1, the J call TRBJ1-4, with D tentatively TRBD1 (6 bases). CDR1 is SQVTM and CDR2 is ANQGSEA in the germline V gene. There are 12 residues in the CDR3. V lost 4 bases to trimming and J lost 6 bases, with 9 bases between them. The CDR3 sequence is CSVGPGDEKLFF. CDR3 DNA sequence: TGCAGCGTTGGACCAGGGGATGAAAAACTGTTTTTT.

This chain joins TRBV12-5 and TRBJ2-2, with 7 positions matching TRBD1. Trimming removed 0 bases from V and 2 bases from J; junction bases left unmatched: 9. Germline loops: CDR1 LGHNT, CDR2 FRNRAP. This CDR3 comprises 18 residues. CDR3 sequence: CASGLVLGTERNTGELFF. In DNA form, the CDR3 reads TGTGCTAGTGGTTTGGTACTGGGGACAGAAAGAAACACCGGGGAGCTGTTTTTT.

Sample share makes this clone medium-sized. V gene TRBV7-2 combines with J gene TRBJ1-3; D gene uncertain. This CDR3 has 14 amino acids. V gave up 4 bases and J gave up 2 bases, with 9 bases separating them. Germline loops: CDR1 SGHTA, CDR2 FQGNSA. CDR3 region: CASSSPGAGNTIYF. The CDR3 DNA follows: TGTGCCAGCAGCTCACCGGGAGCTGGAAACACCATATATTTT. Complete variable domain (other parts from reference TRBV7-2 and TRBJ1-3): GAGVSQSPSNKVTEKGKDVELRCDPISGHTALYWYRQSLGQGLEFLIYFQGNSAPDKSGLPSDRFSAERTGGSVSTLTIQRTQQEDSAVYLCASSSPGAGNTIYFGEGSWLTVV.

In its sample, this clone is medium-sized. V usage is TRBV7-9 and J usage is TRBJ1-1; no clear D gene. With 6 bases removed from V and 6 bases from J, the gap between germline ends came to 11 bases. This CDR3 contains 12 residues. Germline V gene sequence: CDR1 SEHNR, CDR2 FQNEAQ (reference sequence). The DNA of the CDR3 is TGTGCCAGCAGGCGCCAATGGGCTGAAGCTTTCTTT. Encoded protein: CASRRQWAEAFF.

V is TRBV3-1 (or the pseudogene TRBV3-2) and J is TRBJ2-3; D ambiguous. Trimming shortened V by 0 bases and J by 0 bases, and 4 bases separated the two germline ends. This CDR3 contains 14 residues. The germline V gene encodes CDR1 LGHDT and CDR2 YNNKEL (reference sequence). CDR3 sequence: CASSQDTSTDTQYF. CDR3 DNA sequence: TGTGCCAGCAGCCAAGATACAAGCACAGATACGCAGTATTTT.

The chain combines TRBV6-5 with TRBJ1-2; the D gene is possibly TRBD1 (6 bases). This CDR3 contains 14 residues. Germline CDR1 MNHEY, CDR2 SVGAGI. V dropped 7 bases and J dropped 8 bases, with 20 bases sitting between them. The CDR3 here is CASNLLNREGGYTF. Written as DNA, the CDR3 is TGTGCCAGCAACCTGTTGAACAGGGAGGGCGGCTACACCTTC.